The 23 T cell receptor beta chains given below trace back to one sample, sequenced in a study of blood T cell repertoires in COVID-19. Measured with immunoSEQ multiplex PCR; TCRdb has only the in-frame clones, and not every one. The table has 150,000 to 200,000 clones, roughly 80% seen once. Sequenced sample: PBMCs or T cells enriched from blood (not recorded which). The receptors here all came from a man aged 35-49 years who had recovered from COVID-19.

Details on this clone: This sample includes further DNA sequences coding for the same CDR3. This chain uses TRBV7-2 with TRBJ2-3; the D is unclear. The germline V gene encodes CDR1 SGHTA and CDR2 FQGNSA. Trimming removed 5 bases at V and 2 bases at J, with 5 bases between. The CDR3 runs 12 residues. The CDR3 region has the DNA TGTGCCAGCAGCCCCTACACAGATACGCAGTATTTT. It is translated as CASSPYTDTQYF.

V usage is TRBV28 and J usage is TRBJ2-1, with 8 nucleotides matching TRBD2. Germline CDR1 MDHEN, CDR2 SYDVKM. The CDR3 is 17 amino acids. V was clipped by 7 bases and J by 0 bases; unmatched bases: 11. Written as DNA, the CDR3 is TGTGCCAGCACCCTGAGGTATAGCGGGAACTCCTACAATGAGCAGTTCTTC. This translates into CASTLRYSGNSYNEQFF.

This clone has just a few counts. The J gene is TRBJ1-3, the V gene TRBV6-5; no reliable D call. Per the germline V gene, CDR1 is MNHEY and CDR2 is SVGAGI. Trimming pared 0 bases from V and 0 bases from J, leaving 6 bases between. There are 15 residues in the CDR3. The DNA of the CDR3 is TGTGCCAGCAGTTACTCGGACTTCTCTGGAAACACCATATATTTT. As protein: CASSYSDFSGNTIYF.

The chain couples TRBV21-1 to TRBJ1-1. TRBV21-1 counts as a pseudogene. The CDR3 sequence is 13 residues long. CDR3 sequence: CASSFGGGLRAFF. The CDR3 DNA reads TGTGCCAGCAGCTTTGGCGGGGGACTCCGAGCTTTCTTT.

This clone was seen just once. The chain joins TRBV4-3 to TRBJ1-3; no clear D. CDR1 is LGHNA and CDR2 is YSLEER in the germline V gene. V lost 0 bases to trimming and J lost 0 bases, with 6 bases between them. The CDR3 has 15 amino acids. The CDR3 sequence is CASSQEYFSGNTIYF. CDR3 DNA: TGCGCCAGCAGCCAAGAGTACTTCTCTGGAAACACCATATATTTT.

The chain employs TRBV28 and TRBJ2-1, with 9 nucleotides matching TRBD2. With 8 bases clipped from V and 8 bases from J, the junction kept 19 bases outside the gene matches. The CDR3 has 17 residues. Germline V CDR1 and CDR2: MDHEN, SYDVKM. This CDR3 is CASSSETSGRGGYEQFF. The CDR3 bases are TGTGCCAGCTCCTCCGAGACTAGCGGCCGTGGGGGTTATGAGCAGTTCTTC.

This chain joins TRBV27 and TRBJ1-2; a possible D gene is TRBD1 (6 bases). CDR1 is MNHEY and CDR2 is SMNVEV in the germline V gene (reference sequence). V gave up 7 bases and J gave up 0 bases, with 12 bases separating them. The CDR3 sequence is 14 residues long. CDR3 amino acids: CASKGTPANYGYTF. The CDR3 DNA follows: TGTGCCAGCAAAGGGACACCCGCTAACTATGGCTACACCTTC.

The chain recombines TRBV5-1 with TRBJ1-5, with a possible D match to TRBD1 (5 bases). V dropped 2 bases and J dropped 4 bases, with 16 bases sitting between them. The CDR3 is made up of 16 amino acids. The germline V gene encodes CDR1 SGHRS and CDR2 YFSETQ. CDR3 residues: CASSFGLQGGNQPQHF. The CDR3 DNA follows: TGCGCCAGCAGCTTCGGCCTTCAGGGCGGTAATCAGCCCCAGCATTTT.

This clone came up once. The DNA for the CDR3 is TGTGCCAGCACCCCGACAGGGAGCTCCTACAATGAGCAGTTCTTC. Residues: CASTPTGSSYNEQFF. The chain recombines TRBV28 with TRBJ2-1; 7 bases are shared with TRBD1. V trimming: 7 bases; J trimming: 0 bases; junction bases outside the gene matches: 6. The CDR3 contains 15 residues. Germline V gives CDR1 MDHEN, CDR2 SYDVKM.

This sequence joins TRBV10-3 and TRBJ1-1, with D tentatively TRBD1 (6 bases). CDR1 and CDR2 from the germline V gene are ENHRY and SYGVKD. This CDR3 contains 14 residues. Trimming shortened V by 10 bases and J by 0 bases, and 15 bases separated the two germline ends. For the CDR3, the DNA is TGTGCCACCCGGGACACTGAATTGAACACTGAAGCTTTCTTT. Translating gives CATRDTELNTEAFF.

This clone appeared once. The chain couples TRBV6-2 or TRBV6-3 to TRBJ1-1; the match to TRBD1 covers 7 bases. Trimming removed 4 bases from V and 5 bases from J; junction bases left unmatched: 7. Looked up from germline, CDR1 is MNHEY and CDR2 is SVGEGT. The CDR3 loop spans 14 amino acids. CDR3 amino acids: CASSSQGRGTEAFF. The CDR3 DNA is TGTGCCAGCAGTTCACAGGGGCGGGGTACTGAAGCTTTCTTT.

This sequence joins TRBV13 and TRBJ2-1; D is undetermined. Trimming removed 2 bases from V and 0 bases from J, with 5 bases in between. Germline V lookup: CDR1 PRHDT, CDR2 FYEKMQ (reference sequence). The CDR3 is made up of 14 amino acids. The CDR3 region is CASSLISSYNEQFF. In nucleotides, the CDR3 is TGTGCCAGCAGCTTAATCAGCTCCTACAATGAGCAGTTCTTC.

The chain joins TRBV5-1 to TRBJ2-1; possibly TRBD1 for D (6 bases). The CDR3 covers 16 residues. Trimming shortened V by 0 bases and J by 2 bases, and 12 bases separated the two germline ends. CDR1 and CDR2 (germline): SGHRS, YFSETQ. Written as DNA, the CDR3 is TGCGCCAGCAGCTTGGGTCCTGGGGGCGCCTACAATGAGCAGTTCTTC. Protein product: CASSLGPGGAYNEQFF.

Only a few counts were recorded for this clone. This CDR3 is CASSYGGSYNEQFF. The CDR3 DNA sequence: TGCGCCAGCAGCTACGGAGGTTCCTACAATGAGCAGTTCTTC. The V call is TRBV5-1, the J call TRBJ2-1, with D possibly TRBD2 on 5 matching bases. The CDR3 runs to 14 residues. The germline gives CDR1 SGHRS, CDR2 YFSETQ. Deletions cut 3 bases from V and 1 base from J, with 8 bases between.

This clone is a singleton in its sample. The chain carries TRBV19 and TRBJ1-5; 11 bases align to TRBD1. V was clipped by 9 bases and J by 4 bases; unmatched bases: 11. The length of the CDR3 is 16 residues. The germline V gene has CDR1 LNHDA and CDR2 SQIVND (reference sequence). The CDR3, as DNA: TGTGCCAGCCAAGGACAAGGACAGGGGGCGAATCAGCCCCAGCATTTT. Amino acid sequence: CASQGQGQGANQPQHF.

This chain uses TRBV30 with TRBJ1-6, with TRBD1 matching 9 bases. Germline values: CDR1 GTSNPN, CDR2 SVGIG (reference sequence). The CDR3 extends over 15 amino acids. Losses at the gene ends were 0 bases for V and 8 bases for J; bases not matched to a gene: 5. The CDR3 spells CAWSVRGQGHSPLHF. DNA for the CDR3: TGTGCCTGGAGTGTACGGGGACAGGGACATTCACCCCTCCACTTT.

The V call is TRBV7-3, the J call TRBJ1-1; D call uncertain. V gave up 8 bases and J gave up 1 base, with 8 bases separating them. Germline CDR1 SGHTA, CDR2 FQGTGA. CDR3 length: 12 residues. CDR3 sequence: CASGGRNTEAFF. The CDR3 DNA sequence: TGTGCCAGCGGCGGGAGGAACACTGAAGCTTTCTTT.

The chain carries TRBV2 and TRBJ1-2; D is unresolved. CDR1 SNHLY and CDR2 FYNNEI come from the germline V gene. Trimming took off 6 bases at V and 6 bases at J, with 11 bases between the two ends. There are 12 residues in the CDR3. The CDR3 DNA reads as TGTGCCAGCAGGGTCAGCGACGATGGCTACACCTTC. This translates into CASRVSDDGYTF.

The chain combines TRBV24-1 with TRBJ2-5; 9 bases agree with TRBD2. The germline gives CDR1 KGHDR, CDR2 SFDVKD. The CDR3 has 15 residues. V shed 5 bases and J 1 base; nucleotides not matched to a gene: 4. The CDR3 sequence is CATSGLAGLQETQYF. CDR3 nucleotide sequence: TGTGCCACCAGTGGGCTAGCGGGGCTCCAAGAGACCCAGTACTTC.

J is TRBJ2-1 and V is TRBV9; 11 bases map to TRBD2. Germline lookup yields CDR1 SGDLS and CDR2 YYNGEE. The CDR3 runs to 15 residues. The V segment lost 3 bases and the J segment 8 bases; nucleotides outside the gene matches: 7. The CDR3 bases are TGTGCCAGCAGCGCTAGCGGGAGGCTTGGAGATGAGCAGTTCTTC. Its translation: CASSASGRLGDEQFF.

The V gene is TRBV27, the J gene TRBJ2-7; perhaps TRBD2 as D (6 bases). The germline V gene has CDR1 MNHEY and CDR2 SMNVEV (reference sequence). V lost 7 bases and J 4 bases, leaving 14 bases between the germline ends. This CDR3 has 13 amino acids. In DNA form, the CDR3 reads TGTGCCAGCAAGGGGACGGGGACTTACGAGCAGTACTTC. It codes for CASKGTGTYEQYF.

This chain uses TRBV28 with TRBJ1-1, with a weak D call TRBD1 (6 bases). Germline V gene sequence: CDR1 MDHEN, CDR2 SYDVKM. This CDR3 region has 12 residues. V was shortened by 3 bases and J by 6 bases, with 8 bases between the two germline ends. CDR3 region: CASSLGAPEAFF. The CDR3 DNA is TGTGCCAGCAGTTTGGGGGCCCCTGAAGCTTTCTTT.

The chain couples TRBV30 to TRBJ1-6, with unresolved D. The V gene lost 1 base and the J gene lost 0 bases, with 4 bases spanning the gap. The CDR3 has 14 amino acids. The germline CDR1 and CDR2 sequences are GTSNPN and SVGIG (reference sequence). The CDR3 spells CAWSEPSYNSPLHF. The CDR3 nucleotides are TGTGCCTGGAGTGAGCCCTCCTATAATTCACCCCTCCACTTT.